The 17 T cell receptor beta chains in this list originate from one sample, sequenced in a study of shared clonotypes between healthy human individuals. Sequenced by immunoSEQ multiplex PCR; TCRdb stores in-frame clones only, minus some. The data contain under 850,000 clones, 85% to 95% of them singletons. The naive CD8 fraction comprised CD45RO-negative cells positively selected for CCR7 and excluded terminally differentiated effector memory CD45RA+ cells. Sequencing was performed on naive CD8+ T cells sorted from blood. The receptors originated from a man aged 25 to 40 in good health.

This chain uses TRBV10-3 with TRBJ1-5; D may be TRBD1 (5 bases). CDR1 is ENHRY, CDR2 SYGVKD, per germline. V lost 6 bases and J lost 3, with 15 bases in between. This CDR3 contains 15 residues. CDR3: CAISSSGGFNQPQHF. DNA of the CDR3: TGTGCCATCAGCTCCTCCGGGGGGTTCAATCAGCCCCAGCATTTT.

Only one count was recorded for this clone. The CDR3 reads CASSYYGQGSYNEQFF. The CDR3 region has the DNA TGTGCCAGCAGTTACTACGGACAGGGTTCCTACAATGAGCAGTTCTTC. The chain links TRBV6-6 to TRBJ2-1; 8 bases fit TRBD1. Germline-derived CDR1 and CDR2 are MNHNY and SVGAGI (reference sequence). The CDR3 has 16 amino acids. V was clipped by 1 base and J by 1 base; unmatched bases: 3.

The chain uses TRBV2 and TRBJ2-7; D call uncertain. CDR3 length equals 13 residues. The germline V gene has CDR1 SNHLY and CDR2 FYNNEI. V was trimmed by 4 bases and J by 2 bases, leaving 9 bases between them. The DNA of the CDR3 is TGTGCCAGCAGTGTTGCGGTCACCTACGAGCAGTACTTC. This gives the protein CASSVAVTYEQYF.

The J gene is TRBJ2-7, the V gene TRBV21-1; TRBD2, the table's D call, was not compared with the DNA. TRBV21-1 is classified as a pseudogene. The CDR3 extends over 10 amino acids. The CDR3 nucleotides read TGTGCCAGCAGCAAAGCCGTGGAGGTCTTC. Translation gives CASSKAVEVF.

V and J are TRBV9 and TRBJ1-2, with D tentatively TRBD1 (6 bases). The CDR3 length is 14 residues. Trimming took off 0 bases at V and 8 bases at J, with 14 bases between the two ends. The germline V gene has CDR1 SGDLS and CDR2 YYNGEE. In DNA form, the CDR3 reads TGTGCCAGCAGCGTAGCTGGGCCAGGGGACGGCTACACCTTC. This gives the protein CASSVAGPGDGYTF.

This sequence joins TRBV7-6 and TRBJ2-7, with TRBD1 matching 7 bases. Trimming cost V 4 bases and J 4 bases; bases outside gene matches: 7. The CDR3 is 14 residues long. From germline, CDR1 is SGHVS and CDR2 FNYEAQ. The CDR3 spells CASSSKQGWYEQYF. Here the CDR3 DNA reads TGTGCCAGCAGCTCCAAACAGGGGTGGTACGAGCAGTACTTC.

In regard to this clone: One junction end does not reproduce the germline sequence, and a read error may be involved. The chain carries TRBV13 and TRBJ2-1; a weak D match, TRBD2 (6 bases). Per the germline V gene, CDR1 is PRHDT and CDR2 is FYEKMQ (reference sequence). CDR3 length: 16 amino acids. The DNA for the CDR3 is TGTGCCAGCAGCCATAGACTGAGGATGGGACTTGATCTAAGGGTCTTC. Its protein product is CASSHRLRMGLDLRVF.

This chain connects TRBV19 to TRBJ1-2, with D possibly TRBD1 on 6 matching bases. The germline V gene encodes CDR1 LNHDA and CDR2 SQIVND (reference sequence). The CDR3 consists of 14 residues. V lost 2 bases and J lost 4, with 11 bases in between. The CDR3 bases are TGTGCCAGTAGTATAAGTGGGGGCTCCTATGGCTACACCTTC. Its translation is CASSISGGSYGYTF.

CDR3 residues: CASSFTPGGVRTPRYEQYF. The DNA of the CDR3 is TGTGCCAGCAGCTTTACCCCCGGGGGTGTTAGAACCCCGAGATACGAGCAGTACTTC. This chain links TRBV7-9 with TRBJ2-7; D is possibly TRBD2 (6 bases). With 3 bases removed from V and 4 bases from J, the gap between germline ends came to 28 bases. Germline V CDR1 and CDR2: SEHNR, FQNEAQ (reference sequence). The CDR3 totals 19 residues.

V gene TRBV6-5 combines with J gene TRBJ2-1; 8 bases line up with TRBD1. J lost 4 bases, V lost 8 bases, and 7 bases had no gene match. The V gene's germline CDR1 is MNHEY and CDR2 SVGAGI. The CDR3 totals 14 residues. This CDR3 is CASRRQGAYNEQFF. The DNA of the CDR3 is TGTGCCAGCCGCCGGCAGGGGGCATACAATGAGCAGTTCTTC.

The J gene is TRBJ2-7, the V gene TRBV27; unclear D gene. There are 15 residues in the CDR3. The germline CDR1 and CDR2 sequences are MNHEY and SMNVEV (reference sequence). The V gene lost 10 bases and the J gene lost 4 bases, with 23 bases spanning the gap. The CDR3 region has the DNA TGTGCCACCAAAAGGTCCCCCACCATCCAGTACGAGCAGTACTTC. It translates to CATKRSPTIQYEQYF.

V is TRBV27 and J is TRBJ2-7, with 10 bases matching TRBD1. The CDR3 extends over 17 amino acids. Unmatched junction bases numbered 12, after V lost 1 base and J lost 6 bases. Germline V gene lookup returns CDR1 MNHEY and CDR2 SMNVEV (reference sequence). In DNA form, the CDR3 reads TGTGCCAGCAGTTTATGGGGCCCCGGGACAGGGGATTTCGAGCAGTACTTC. Translation: CASSLWGPGTGDFEQYF.

This chain joins TRBV27 and TRBJ1-5; 8 bases match TRBD1. Trimming at V came to 8 bases and at J to 3 bases, leaving 9 bases not matched to a gene. CDR3 length: 15 amino acids. Looked up from germline, CDR1 is MNHEY and CDR2 is SMNVEV (reference sequence). The CDR3: CASRMTGDPNQPQHF. CDR3 in DNA: TGTGCCAGCCGGATGACAGGGGACCCCAATCAGCCCCAGCATTTT.

V usage is TRBV29-1 and J usage is TRBJ2-1; perhaps TRBD2 as D (7 bases). Looked up from germline, CDR1 is SQVTM and CDR2 is ANQGSEA. This CDR3 has 15 amino acids. With 6 bases removed from V and 1 base from J, the gap between germline ends came to 16 bases. The CDR3 sequence: CSVVEQGGSYNEQFF. The CDR3 DNA reads as TGCAGCGTCGTCGAACAGGGAGGGTCCTACAATGAGCAGTTCTTC.

The sample holds a few counts of this clone. The chain couples TRBV7-9 to TRBJ1-2; D is unclear. Trimming shortened V by 6 bases and J by 4 bases, and 9 bases separated the two germline ends. The germline CDR1 and CDR2 sequences are SEHNR and FQNEAQ (reference sequence). The CDR3 length is 12 residues. The CDR3 DNA sequence: TGTGCCAGCAGGACATTGGGCTATGGCTACACCTTC. It specifies CASRTLGYGYTF. Complete variable domain (other parts from reference TRBV7-9 and TRBJ1-2): DTGVSQNPRHKITKRGQNVTFRCDPISEHNRLYWYRQTLGQGPEFLTYFQNEAQLEKSRLLSDRFSAERPKGSFSTLEIQRTEQGDSAMYLCASRTLGYGYTFGSGTRLTVV.

CDR3 in amino acids: CASSKSPEEGFRDEQFF. CDR3 in DNA: TGTGCCAGTAGTAAATCCCCCGAGGAAGGGTTCCGCGATGAGCAGTTCTTC. The gene calls are TRBV19 and TRBJ2-1; D remains ambiguous. The V gene lost 4 bases and the J gene lost 8 bases, with 24 bases spanning the gap. This CDR3 region has 17 residues. Germline V gives CDR1 LNHDA, CDR2 SQIVND (reference sequence).

The rearrangement joins TRBV7-9 to TRBJ2-1, with a possible D match to TRBD2 (6 bases). The CDR3 is 14 residues long. Germline assignment: CDR1 SEHNR and CDR2 FQNEAQ (reference sequence). V lost 5 bases, J lost 9 bases, and 17 bases lay in between. CDR3 residues: CASSPPRLAIEQFF. The CDR3 region has the DNA TGTGCCAGCAGCCCCCCCCGGCTAGCGATTGAGCAGTTCTTC.